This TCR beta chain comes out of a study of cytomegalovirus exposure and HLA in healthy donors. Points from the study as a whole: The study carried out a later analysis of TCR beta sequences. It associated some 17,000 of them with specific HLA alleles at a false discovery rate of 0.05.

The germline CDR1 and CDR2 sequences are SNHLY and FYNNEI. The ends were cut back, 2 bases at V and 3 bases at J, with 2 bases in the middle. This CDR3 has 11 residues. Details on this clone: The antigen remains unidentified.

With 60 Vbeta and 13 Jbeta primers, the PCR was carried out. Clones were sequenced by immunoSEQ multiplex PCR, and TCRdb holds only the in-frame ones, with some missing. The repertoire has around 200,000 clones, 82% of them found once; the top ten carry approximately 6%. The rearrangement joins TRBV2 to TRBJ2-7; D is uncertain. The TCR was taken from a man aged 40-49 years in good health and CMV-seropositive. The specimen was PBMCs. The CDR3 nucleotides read TGTGCCAGCAGTGAACTCTACGAGCAGTACTTC. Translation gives CASSELYEQYF.